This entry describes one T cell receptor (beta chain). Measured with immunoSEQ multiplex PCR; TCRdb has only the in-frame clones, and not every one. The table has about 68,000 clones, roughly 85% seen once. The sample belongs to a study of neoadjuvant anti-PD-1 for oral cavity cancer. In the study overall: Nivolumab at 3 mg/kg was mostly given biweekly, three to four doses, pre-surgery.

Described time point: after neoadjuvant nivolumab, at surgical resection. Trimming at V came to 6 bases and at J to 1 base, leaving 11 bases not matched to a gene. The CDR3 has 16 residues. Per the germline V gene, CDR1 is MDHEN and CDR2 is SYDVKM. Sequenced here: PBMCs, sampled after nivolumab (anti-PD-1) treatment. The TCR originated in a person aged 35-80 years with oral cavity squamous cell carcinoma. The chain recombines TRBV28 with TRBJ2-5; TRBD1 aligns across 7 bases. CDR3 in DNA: TGTGCCAGCAGGCCCGGACTGACAGGGCCCCAAGAGACCCAGTACTTC. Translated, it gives CASRPGLTGPQETQYF.